This TCR beta chain was recorded in a study of blood T cell repertoires in COVID-19. The length of the CDR3 is 14 residues. From germline, CDR1 is GTSNPN and CDR2 SVGIG (reference sequence). Trimming cost V 3 bases and J 7 bases; bases outside gene matches: 9. Sequencing was performed with immunoSEQ multiplex PCR; in TCRdb, only in-frame clones are kept and a portion is missing. The data show about 150,000 clones, about four fifths seen once. The chain recombines TRBV30 with TRBJ1-2, with 9 nucleotides matching TRBD1. This receptor was taken from a woman aged 55-69 years with acute or convalescent COVID-19. Sequencing was done on a sample of peripheral blood. The CDR3 DNA sequence: TGTGCCTGGAGCCCCAGGGACAGGGTGGGTGGCTACACCTTC. Its translation is CAWSPRDRVGGYTF.